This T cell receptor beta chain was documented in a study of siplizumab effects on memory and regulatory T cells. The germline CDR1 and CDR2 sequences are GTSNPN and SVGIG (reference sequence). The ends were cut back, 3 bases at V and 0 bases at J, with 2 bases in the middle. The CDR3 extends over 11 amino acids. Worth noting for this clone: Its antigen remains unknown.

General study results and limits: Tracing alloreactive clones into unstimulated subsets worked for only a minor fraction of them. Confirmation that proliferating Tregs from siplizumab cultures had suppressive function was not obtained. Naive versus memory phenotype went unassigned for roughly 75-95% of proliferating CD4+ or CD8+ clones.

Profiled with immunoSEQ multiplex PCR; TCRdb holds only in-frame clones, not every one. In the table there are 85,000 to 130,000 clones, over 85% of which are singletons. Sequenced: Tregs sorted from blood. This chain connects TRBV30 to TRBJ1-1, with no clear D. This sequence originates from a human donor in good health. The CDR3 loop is CAWRLNTEAFF. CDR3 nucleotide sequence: TGTGCCTGGAGGTTGAACACTGAAGCTTTCTTT.